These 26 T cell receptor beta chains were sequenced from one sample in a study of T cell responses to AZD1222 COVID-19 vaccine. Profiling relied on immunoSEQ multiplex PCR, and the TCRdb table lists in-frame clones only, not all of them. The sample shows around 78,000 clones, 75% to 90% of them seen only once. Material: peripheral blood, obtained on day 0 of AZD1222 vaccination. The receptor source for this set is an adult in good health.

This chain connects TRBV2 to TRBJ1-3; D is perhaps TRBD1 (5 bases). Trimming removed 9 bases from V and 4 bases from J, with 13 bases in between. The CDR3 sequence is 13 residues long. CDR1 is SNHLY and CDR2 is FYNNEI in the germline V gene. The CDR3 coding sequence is TGTGCCAGTAATCAGGGTGTAGGAAACACCATATATTTT. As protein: CASNQGVGNTIYF. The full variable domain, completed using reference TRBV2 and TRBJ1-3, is EPEVTQTPSHQVTQMGQEVILRCVPISNHLYFYWYRQILGQKVEFLVSFYNNEISEKSEIFDDQFSVERPDGSNFTLKIRSTKLEDSAMYFCASNQGVGNTIYFGEGSWLTVV.

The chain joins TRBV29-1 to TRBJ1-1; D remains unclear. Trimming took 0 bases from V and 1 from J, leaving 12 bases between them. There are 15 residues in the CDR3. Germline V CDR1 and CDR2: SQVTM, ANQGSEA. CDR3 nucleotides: TGCAGCGTTGAAGATCAGGTACAGCCGAACACTGAAGCTTTCTTT. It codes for CSVEDQVQPNTEAFF.

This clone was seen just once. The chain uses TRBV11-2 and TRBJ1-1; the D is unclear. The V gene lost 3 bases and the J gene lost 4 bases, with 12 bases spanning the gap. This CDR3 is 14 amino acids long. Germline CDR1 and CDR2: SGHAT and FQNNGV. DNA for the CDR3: TGTGCCAGCAGCTTCCAGACAAGAAGCACTGAAGCTTTCTTT. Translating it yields CASSFQTRSTEAFF.

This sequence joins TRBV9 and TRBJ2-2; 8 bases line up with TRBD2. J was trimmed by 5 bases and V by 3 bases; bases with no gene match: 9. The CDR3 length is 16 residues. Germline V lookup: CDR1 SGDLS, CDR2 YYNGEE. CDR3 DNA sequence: TGTGCCAGCAGCGCTACTAGCGGAGGGGGGACCGGGGAGCTGTTTTTT. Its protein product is CASSATSGGGTGELFF.

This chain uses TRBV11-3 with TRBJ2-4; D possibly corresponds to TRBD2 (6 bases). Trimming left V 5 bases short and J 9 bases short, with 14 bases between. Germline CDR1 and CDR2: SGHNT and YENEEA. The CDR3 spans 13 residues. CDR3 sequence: CASSPFTEGIQYF. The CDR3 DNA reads TGTGCCAGCAGCCCTTTTACGGAGGGCATTCAGTACTTC.

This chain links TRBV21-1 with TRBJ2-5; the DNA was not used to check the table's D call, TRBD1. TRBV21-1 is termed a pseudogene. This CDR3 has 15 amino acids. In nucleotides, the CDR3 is TGTGCCAGCAGCACCATGGGACAAAACCAAGAGACCCAGTACTTC. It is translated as CASSTMGQNQETQYF.

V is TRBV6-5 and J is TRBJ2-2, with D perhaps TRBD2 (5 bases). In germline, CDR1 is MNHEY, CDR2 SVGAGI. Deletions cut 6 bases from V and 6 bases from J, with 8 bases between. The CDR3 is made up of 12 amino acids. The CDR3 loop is CASRGDPGELFF. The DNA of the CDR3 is TGTGCCAGCAGGGGAGATCCCGGGGAGCTGTTTTTT.

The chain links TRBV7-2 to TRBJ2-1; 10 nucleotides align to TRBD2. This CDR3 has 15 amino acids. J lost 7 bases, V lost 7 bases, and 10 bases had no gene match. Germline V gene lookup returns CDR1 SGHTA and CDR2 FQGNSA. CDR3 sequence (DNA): TGTGCCAGCAACACAATCATTAGCGGGAGGAATGAGCAGTTCTTC. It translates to CASNTIISGRNEQFF. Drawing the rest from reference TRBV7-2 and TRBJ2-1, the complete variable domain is GAGVSQSPSNKVTEKGKDVELRCDPISGHTALYWYRQSLGQGLEFLIYFQGNSAPDKSGLPSDRFSAERTGGSVSTLTIQRTQQEDSAVYLCASNTIISGRNEQFFGPGTRLTVL.

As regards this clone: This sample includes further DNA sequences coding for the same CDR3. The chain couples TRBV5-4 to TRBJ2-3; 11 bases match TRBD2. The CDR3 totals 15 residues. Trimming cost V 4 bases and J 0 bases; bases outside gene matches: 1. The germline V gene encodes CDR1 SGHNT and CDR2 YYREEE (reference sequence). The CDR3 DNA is TGTGCCAGCAGCCGGACTAGCGGGAGCACAGATACGCAGTATTTT. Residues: CASSRTSGSTDTQYF.

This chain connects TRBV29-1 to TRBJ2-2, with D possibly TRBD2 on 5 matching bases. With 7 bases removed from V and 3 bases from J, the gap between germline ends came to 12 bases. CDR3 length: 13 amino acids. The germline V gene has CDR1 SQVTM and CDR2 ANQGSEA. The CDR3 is CSARWRDTGELFF. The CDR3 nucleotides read TGCAGCGCCCGGTGGCGGGACACCGGGGAGCTGTTTTTT.

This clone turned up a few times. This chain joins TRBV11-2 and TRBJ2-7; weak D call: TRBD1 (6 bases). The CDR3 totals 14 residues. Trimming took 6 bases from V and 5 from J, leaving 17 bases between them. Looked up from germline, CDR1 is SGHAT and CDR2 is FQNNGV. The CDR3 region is CASRPLTGFHEQYF. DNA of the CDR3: TGTGCCAGCAGACCACTTACAGGGTTCCACGAGCAGTACTTC.

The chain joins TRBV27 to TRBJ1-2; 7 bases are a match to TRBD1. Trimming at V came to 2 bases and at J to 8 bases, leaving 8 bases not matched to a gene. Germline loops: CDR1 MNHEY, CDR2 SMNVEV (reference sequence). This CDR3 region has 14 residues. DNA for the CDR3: TGTGCCAGCAGTTTAGCCGCGTCAGGGGGGGGCTACACCTTC. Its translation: CASSLAASGGGYTF.

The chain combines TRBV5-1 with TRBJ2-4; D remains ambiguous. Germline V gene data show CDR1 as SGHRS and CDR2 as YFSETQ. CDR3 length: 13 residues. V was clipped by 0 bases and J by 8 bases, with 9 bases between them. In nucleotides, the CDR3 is TGCGCCAGCAGCTTGGCGGAAAGGGACATTCAGTACTTC. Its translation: CASSLAERDIQYF.

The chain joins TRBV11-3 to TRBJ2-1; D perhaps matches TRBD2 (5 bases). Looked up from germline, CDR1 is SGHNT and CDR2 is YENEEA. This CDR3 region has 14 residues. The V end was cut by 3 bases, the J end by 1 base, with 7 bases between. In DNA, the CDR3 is TGTGCCAGCAGCTTGGCGGGTTCCTACAATGAGCAGTTCTTC. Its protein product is CASSLAGSYNEQFF.

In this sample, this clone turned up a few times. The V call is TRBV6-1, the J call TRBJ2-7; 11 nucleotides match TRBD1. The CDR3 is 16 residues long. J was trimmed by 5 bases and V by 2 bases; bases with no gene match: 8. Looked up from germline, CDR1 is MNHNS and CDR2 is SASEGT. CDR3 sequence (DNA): TGTGCCAGCAGTGAAAGCCGGGACAGGGGGGTCCACGAGCAGTACTTC. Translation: CASSESRDRGVHEQYF.

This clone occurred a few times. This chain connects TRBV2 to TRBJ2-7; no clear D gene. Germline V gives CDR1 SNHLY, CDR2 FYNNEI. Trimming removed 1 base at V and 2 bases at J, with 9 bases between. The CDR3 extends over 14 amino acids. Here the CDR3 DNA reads TGTGCCAGCAGTGAAGGGTTAATCCCCTACGAGCAGTACTTC. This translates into CASSEGLIPYEQYF.

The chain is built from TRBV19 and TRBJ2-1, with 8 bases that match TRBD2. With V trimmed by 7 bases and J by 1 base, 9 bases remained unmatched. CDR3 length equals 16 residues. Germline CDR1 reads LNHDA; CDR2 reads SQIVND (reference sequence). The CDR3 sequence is CASNPSGRRSYNEQFF. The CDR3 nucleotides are TGTGCCAGTAACCCCAGCGGGAGAAGATCCTACAATGAGCAGTTCTTC. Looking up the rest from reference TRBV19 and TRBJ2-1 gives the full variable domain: DGGITQSPKYLFRKEGQNVTLSCEQNLNHDAMYWYRQDPGQGLRLIYYSQIVNDFQKGDIAEGYSVSREKKESFPLTVTSAQKNPTAFYLCASNPSGRRSYNEQFFGPGTRLTVL.

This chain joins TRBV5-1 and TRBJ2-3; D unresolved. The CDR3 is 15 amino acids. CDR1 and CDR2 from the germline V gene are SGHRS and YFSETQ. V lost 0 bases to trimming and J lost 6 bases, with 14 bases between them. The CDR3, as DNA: TGCGCCAGCAGCTTGGGGCGCTCATCCAGGGATACGCAGTATTTT. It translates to CASSLGRSSRDTQYF.

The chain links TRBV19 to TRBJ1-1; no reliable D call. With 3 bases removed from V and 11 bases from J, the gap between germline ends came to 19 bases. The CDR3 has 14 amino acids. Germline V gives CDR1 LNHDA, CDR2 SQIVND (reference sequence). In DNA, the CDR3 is TGTGCCAGTAGTATGGCCACCCCCCGGGGTCGGGCTTTCTTT. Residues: CASSMATPRGRAFF.

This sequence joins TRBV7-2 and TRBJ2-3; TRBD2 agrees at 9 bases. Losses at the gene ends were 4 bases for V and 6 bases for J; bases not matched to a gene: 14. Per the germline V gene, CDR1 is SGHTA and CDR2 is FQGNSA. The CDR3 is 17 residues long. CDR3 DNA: TGTGCCAGCAGCTCGCCGACTAGCGGCCGGGGGCGGGATACGCAGTATTTT. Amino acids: CASSSPTSGRGRDTQYF.

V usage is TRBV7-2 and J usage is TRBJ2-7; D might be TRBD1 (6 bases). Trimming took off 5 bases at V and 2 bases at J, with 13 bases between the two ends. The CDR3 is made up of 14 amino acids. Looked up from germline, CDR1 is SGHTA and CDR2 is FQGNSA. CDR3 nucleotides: TGTGCCAGCAGCACGAGCAGGGGCCCCTACGAGCAGTACTTC. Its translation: CASSTSRGPYEQYF.

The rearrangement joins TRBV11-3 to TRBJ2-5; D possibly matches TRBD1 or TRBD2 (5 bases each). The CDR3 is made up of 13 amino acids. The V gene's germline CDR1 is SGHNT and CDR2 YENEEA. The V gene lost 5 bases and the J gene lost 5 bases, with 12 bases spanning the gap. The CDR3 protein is CASSRDHTETQYF. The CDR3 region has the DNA TGTGCCAGCAGCCGGGACCATACGGAGACCCAGTACTTC.

In nucleotides, the CDR3 is TGCAGCGTAGGGACTAGCGAAAACATTCAGTACTTC. Residues: CSVGTSENIQYF. V gene TRBV29-1 combines with J gene TRBJ2-4; 10 nucleotides line up with TRBD2. CDR3 length: 12 residues. The J segment lost 5 bases and the V segment lost 6 bases, leaving 1 base of the junction unmatched. CDR1 and CDR2 from the germline V gene are SQVTM and ANQGSEA.

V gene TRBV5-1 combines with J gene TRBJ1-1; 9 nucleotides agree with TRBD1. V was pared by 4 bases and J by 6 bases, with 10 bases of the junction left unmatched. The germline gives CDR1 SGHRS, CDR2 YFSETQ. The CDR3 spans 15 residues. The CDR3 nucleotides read TGCGCCAGCAGCCCTAGCGGGACAGGGAGTGCTGAAGCTTTCTTT. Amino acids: CASSPSGTGSAEAFF.

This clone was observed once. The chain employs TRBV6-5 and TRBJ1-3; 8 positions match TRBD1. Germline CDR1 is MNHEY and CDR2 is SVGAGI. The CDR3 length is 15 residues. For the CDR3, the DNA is TGTGCTGCAGGGCAGGGGGCACTCTCTGGAAACACCATATATTTT. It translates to CAAGQGALSGNTIYF.

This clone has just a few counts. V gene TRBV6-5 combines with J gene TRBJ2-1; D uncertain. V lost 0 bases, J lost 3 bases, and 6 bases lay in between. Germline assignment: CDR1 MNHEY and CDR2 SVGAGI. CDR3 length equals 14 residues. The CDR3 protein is CASSYSKNYNEQFF. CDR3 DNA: TGTGCCAGCAGTTACTCGAAAAACTACAATGAGCAGTTCTTC.